Presented here are 15 T cell receptor beta chains from one specimen sequenced in a study of PD-1 blockade in mismatch repair-deficient tumors. The time point denotes: archival surgical resection tumor tissue. Sequenced by immunoSEQ multiplex PCR; TCRdb stores in-frame clones only, minus some. The sample carries 4,000 or so clones, about 79% recorded once. Sequenced material: primary tumor tissue, taken from a patient treated with pembrolizumab. Source of these receptors: an adult with mismatch repair-deficient cancer.

V is TRBV18 and J is TRBJ2-7, with D perhaps TRBD1 (6 bases). Deletions cut 3 bases from V and 0 bases from J, with 12 bases between. There are 15 residues in the CDR3. From germline, CDR1 is KGHSH and CDR2 LQKENI. The CDR3 loop is CASSPSKGGSYEQYF. The CDR3 DNA sequence: TGTGCCAGCTCACCGTCAAAAGGGGGCTCCTACGAGCAGTACTTC.

The chain carries TRBV9 and TRBJ1-6; D gene unclear. The CDR3 covers 15 residues. CDR1 and CDR2 (germline): SGDLS, YYNGEE. Deletions cut 2 bases from V and 0 bases from J, with 6 bases between. The DNA for the CDR3 is TGTGCCAGCAGCGTTACGGGCTCCTATAATTCACCCCTCCACTTT. Its protein product is CASSVTGSYNSPLHF.

This clone has just a few counts. This chain connects TRBV11-1 to TRBJ1-1; D possibly corresponds to TRBD1 (6 bases). CDR1 and CDR2 from the germline V gene are SGHAT and FQDESV (reference sequence). The V end lost 4 bases, the J end lost 7 bases, and 13 bases lay between the germline ends. The CDR3 is made up of 13 amino acids. The CDR3 sequence: CASSYPLDSEAFF. DNA of the CDR3: TGTGCCAGCAGCTACCCCCTGGACAGTGAAGCTTTCTTT.

The rearrangement links TRBV2 to TRBJ2-7; TRBD1 aligns across 12 bases. CDR1 SNHLY and CDR2 FYNNEI come from the germline V gene. Trimming at V came to 8 bases and at J to 6 bases, leaving 5 bases not matched to a gene. This CDR3 spans 13 amino acids. For the CDR3, the DNA is TGTGCCAGCTTCCGGGACAGGGGGCGCGAGCAGTACTTC. Amino acids: CASFRDRGREQYF.

In nucleotides, the CDR3 is TGTGCCAGCAGCAAGACAGGGGACCACACAGATACGCAGTATTTT. It codes for CASSKTGDHTDTQYF. The chain combines TRBV5-6 with TRBJ2-3, with 8 bases fitting TRBD1. The CDR3 totals 15 residues. The germline gives CDR1 SGHDT, CDR2 YYEEEE. V lost 4 bases, J lost 2 bases, and 6 bases stayed unmatched. The variable domain in full, with the rest retrieved from reference TRBV5-6 and TRBJ2-3, is DAGVTQSPTHLIKTRGQQVTLRCSPKSGHDTVSWYQQALGQGPQFIFQYYEEEERQRGNFPDRFSGHQFPNYSSELNVNALLLGDSALYLCASSKTGDHTDTQYFGPGTRLTVL.

This clone was counted only a few times. The chain uses TRBV5-6 and TRBJ2-2, with TRBD1 matching over 9 bases. The germline V gene encodes CDR1 SGHDT and CDR2 YYEEEE. CDR3 length: 15 residues. Trimming took 1 base from V and 5 from J; bases not matched to a gene: 3. CDR3: CASSLTGGMTGELFF. CDR3 DNA: TGTGCCAGCAGCTTGACAGGGGGCATGACCGGGGAGCTGTTTTTT.

The J gene is TRBJ2-5, the V gene TRBV29-1; maybe TRBD1 (5 bases). This CDR3 contains 12 residues. Between the trimmed V and J ends, which lost 4 bases and 2 bases, there was a span of 8 bases. Germline V gene sequence: CDR1 SQVTM, CDR2 ANQGSEA. The CDR3 reads CSVATAQETQYF. DNA for the CDR3: TGCAGCGTTGCGACAGCTCAAGAGACCCAGTACTTC.

J is TRBJ1-4 and V is TRBV6-1; the match to TRBD1 covers 9 bases. The trim removed 5 bases at V and 6 bases at J, leaving 1 base unmatched. The CDR3 contains 13 residues. The germline V gene has CDR1 MNHNS and CDR2 SASEGT. The CDR3 DNA reads TGTGCCAGCAGTAGGGACAGGGATGAAAAACTGTTTTTT. Its translation: CASSRDRDEKLFF.

The rearrangement joins TRBV5-1 to TRBJ1-2, with TRBD1 as a possible D gene (5 bases). CDR3 length: 14 amino acids. Trimming stripped 0 bases from V and 3 bases from J, with 9 bases between. Per germline, CDR1 SGHRS and CDR2 YFSETQ. CDR3 protein: CASSLVGVDYGYTF. The CDR3 region has the DNA TGCGCCAGCAGCTTGGTAGGGGTTGACTATGGCTACACCTTC.

This chain uses TRBV11-2 with TRBJ1-5; 8 nucleotides match TRBD1. The CDR3 covers 16 residues. The junction had 8 bases not matched to a gene; V was cut back by 1 base and J by 6 bases. Germline V gene lookup returns CDR1 SGHAT and CDR2 FQNNGV. The CDR3 bases are TGTGCCAGCAGCTTAGGAACAGGGGGTATGACTCAGCCCCAGCATTTT. Its translation: CASSLGTGGMTQPQHF. Together with reference TRBV11-2 and TRBJ1-5, the CDR3 gives the full variable domain: EAGVAQSPRYKIIEKRQSVAFWCNPISGHATLYWYQQILGQGPKLLIQFQNNGVVDDSQLPKDRFSAERLKGVDSTLKIQPAKLEDSAVYLCASSLGTGGMTQPQHFGDGTRLSIL.

The gene calls are TRBV6-6 and TRBJ2-1; 7 nucleotides line up with TRBD1. Trimming took 5 bases from V and 3 from J; bases not matched to a gene: 7. This CDR3 is 15 amino acids long. Looked up from germline, CDR1 is MNHNY and CDR2 is SVGAGI (reference sequence). DNA of the CDR3: TGTGCCAGCAGTACCCCGGGACAGAGCTACAATGAGCAGTTCTTC. It codes for CASSTPGQSYNEQFF.

V is TRBV7-2 and J is TRBJ1-1, with 9 bases identical to TRBD1. Trimming took 5 bases from V and 2 from J; bases not matched to a gene: 3. The CDR3 is 14 amino acids. Looked up from germline, CDR1 is SGHTA and CDR2 is FQGNSA. CDR3 protein: CASSNRGLNTEAFF. CDR3 DNA sequence: TGTGCCAGCAGCAACAGGGGGCTAAACACTGAAGCTTTCTTT.

The chain is built from TRBV27 and TRBJ2-3; D possibly corresponds to TRBD2 (6 bases). Trimming stripped 4 bases from V and 4 bases from J, with 12 bases between. There are 14 residues in the CDR3. Germline loops: CDR1 MNHEY, CDR2 SMNVEV (reference sequence). CDR3 sequence: CASSWSGVADTQYF. In nucleotides, the CDR3 is TGTGCCAGCAGTTGGTCGGGAGTGGCAGATACGCAGTATTTT.

V usage is TRBV6-6 and J usage is TRBJ1-1, with 8 bases lining up with TRBD1. The CDR3 extends over 14 amino acids. CDR1 and CDR2 (germline): MNHNY, SVGAGI (reference sequence). V dropped 6 bases and J dropped 4; count of bases not matched to a gene: 7. The chain's CDR3 is CASRYDRGRTEAFF. CDR3 bases: TGTGCCAGCAGATACGACAGGGGTCGCACTGAAGCTTTCTTT.

The chain links TRBV7-3 to TRBJ2-5, with 7 bases identical to TRBD1. The CDR3 consists of 13 residues. From germline, CDR1 is SGHTA and CDR2 FQGTGA. Losses at the gene ends were 2 bases for V and 3 bases for J; bases not matched to a gene: 0. The CDR3 bases are TGTGCCAGCAGCTTAGGGACAGAAGAGACCCAGTACTTC. Amino acid sequence: CASSLGTEETQYF. Drawing the rest from reference TRBV7-3 and TRBJ2-5, the complete variable domain is GAGVSQTPSNKVTEKGKYVELRCDPISGHTALYWYRQSLGQGPEFLIYFQGTGAADDSGLPNDRFFAVRPEGSVSTLKIQRTERGDSAVYLCASSLGTEETQYFGPGTRLLVL.